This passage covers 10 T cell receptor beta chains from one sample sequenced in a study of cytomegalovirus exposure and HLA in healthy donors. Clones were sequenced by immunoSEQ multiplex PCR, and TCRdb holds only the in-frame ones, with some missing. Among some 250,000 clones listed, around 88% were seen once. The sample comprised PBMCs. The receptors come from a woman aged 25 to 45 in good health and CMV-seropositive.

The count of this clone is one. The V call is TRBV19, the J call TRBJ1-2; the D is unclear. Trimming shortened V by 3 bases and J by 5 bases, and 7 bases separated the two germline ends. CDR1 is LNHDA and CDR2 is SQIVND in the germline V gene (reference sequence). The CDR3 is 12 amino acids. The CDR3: CASSIARYGYTF. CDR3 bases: TGTGCCAGTAGTATTGCCAGATATGGCTACACCTTC.

CDR3 nucleotides: TGTGCCAGCAGCTTAGTTTTGACAGGGAGCTCCTACGAGCAGTACTTC. It translates to CASSLVLTGSSYEQYF. The chain couples TRBV5-8 to TRBJ2-7, with 7 bases aligning to TRBD1. The CDR3 length is 16 residues. J gave up 0 bases and V 2 bases, and 8 bases lay outside the gene matches. The germline CDR1 and CDR2 sequences are SGHTS and YDEGEE.

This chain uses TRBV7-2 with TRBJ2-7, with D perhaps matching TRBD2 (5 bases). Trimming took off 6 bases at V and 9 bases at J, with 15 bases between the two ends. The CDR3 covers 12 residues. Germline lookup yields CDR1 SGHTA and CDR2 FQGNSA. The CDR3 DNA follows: TGTGCCAGCAGTCAAACCGGCGGGTGGCAGTACTTC. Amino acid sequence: CASSQTGGWQYF.

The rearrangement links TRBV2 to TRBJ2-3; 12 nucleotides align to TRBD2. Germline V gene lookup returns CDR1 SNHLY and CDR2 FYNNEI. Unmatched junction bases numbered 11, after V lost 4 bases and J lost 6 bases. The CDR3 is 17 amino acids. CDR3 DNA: TGTGCCAGCAGTGGATCGACTAGCGGGAGTTCAGGGGATACGCAGTATTTT. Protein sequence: CASSGSTSGSSGDTQYF.

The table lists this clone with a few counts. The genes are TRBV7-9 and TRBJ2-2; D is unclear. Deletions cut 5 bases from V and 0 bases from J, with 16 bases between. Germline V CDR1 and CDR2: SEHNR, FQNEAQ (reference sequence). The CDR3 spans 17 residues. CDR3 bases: TGTGCCAGCAGCCCGCGCCCTGCCTCCGCGAACACCGGGGAGCTGTTTTTT. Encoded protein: CASSPRPASANTGELFF.

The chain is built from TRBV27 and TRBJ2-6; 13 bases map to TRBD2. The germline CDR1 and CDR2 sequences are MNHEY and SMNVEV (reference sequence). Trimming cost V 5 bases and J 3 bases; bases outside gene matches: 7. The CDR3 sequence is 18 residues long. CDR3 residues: CASSPGLAGVGGANVLTF. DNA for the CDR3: TGTGCCAGCAGTCCCGGACTAGCGGGAGTGGGTGGGGCCAACGTCCTGACTTTC.

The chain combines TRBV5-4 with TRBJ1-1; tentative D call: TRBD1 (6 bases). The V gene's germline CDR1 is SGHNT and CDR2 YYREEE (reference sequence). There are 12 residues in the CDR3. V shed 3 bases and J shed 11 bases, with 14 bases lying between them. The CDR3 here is CASSYGQTGAFF. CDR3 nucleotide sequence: TGTGCCAGCAGCTACGGACAGACGGGGGCTTTCTTT.

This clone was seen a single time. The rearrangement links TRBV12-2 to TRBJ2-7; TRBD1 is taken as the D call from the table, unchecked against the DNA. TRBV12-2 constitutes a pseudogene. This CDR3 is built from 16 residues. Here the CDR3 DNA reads TGTGCAAGTCGCTTAGCGCCACGTCAGGGGTGGGACGAGCAGTACTTC. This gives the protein CASRLAPRQGWDEQYF.

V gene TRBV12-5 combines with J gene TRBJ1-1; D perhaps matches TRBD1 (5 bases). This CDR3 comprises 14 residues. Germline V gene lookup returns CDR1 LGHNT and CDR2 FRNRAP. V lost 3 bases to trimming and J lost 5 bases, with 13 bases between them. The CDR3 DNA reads TGTGCTAGTGGTTTTAGGGGCGCGAAAACTGAAGCTTTCTTT. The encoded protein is CASGFRGAKTEAFF.

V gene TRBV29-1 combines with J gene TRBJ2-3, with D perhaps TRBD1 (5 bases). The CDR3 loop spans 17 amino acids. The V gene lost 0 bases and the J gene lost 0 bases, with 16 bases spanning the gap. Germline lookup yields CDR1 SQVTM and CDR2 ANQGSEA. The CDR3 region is CSVEDLGAYLSTDTQYF. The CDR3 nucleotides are TGCAGCGTTGAAGATCTTGGGGCATACCTAAGCACAGATACGCAGTATTTT.